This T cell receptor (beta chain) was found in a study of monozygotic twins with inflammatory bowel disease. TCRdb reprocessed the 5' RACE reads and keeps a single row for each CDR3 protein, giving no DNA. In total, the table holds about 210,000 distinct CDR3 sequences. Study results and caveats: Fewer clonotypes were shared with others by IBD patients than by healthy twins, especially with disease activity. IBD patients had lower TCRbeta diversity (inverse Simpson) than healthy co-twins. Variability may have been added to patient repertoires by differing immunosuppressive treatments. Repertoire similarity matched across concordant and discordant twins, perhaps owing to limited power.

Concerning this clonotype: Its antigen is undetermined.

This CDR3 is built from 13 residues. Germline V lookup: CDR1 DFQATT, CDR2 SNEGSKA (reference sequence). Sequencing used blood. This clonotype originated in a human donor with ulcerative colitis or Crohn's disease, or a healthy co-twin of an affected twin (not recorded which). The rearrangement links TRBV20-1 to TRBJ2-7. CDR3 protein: CSASSFAVYEQYF.